This passage covers 23 T cell receptor beta chains from one sample sequenced in a study of regulatory T cells in long-lasting Graves disease. Sequencing libraries for TCR beta were prepared with iRepertoire HTBI primers and Arm-PCR of CDR3 regions. A single record per CDR3 protein comes from TCRdb applying MiXCR to the multiplex PCR reads. Among 550,000 to 700,000 distinct CDR3 sequences listed, roughly a sixth were seen once. Time point of the sample: newly diagnosed GD, antithyroid drugs for less than 3 months. Generation of the TCR library employed RNA extracted from PBMCs. Another study also made use of these data, one on T cells in Graves' hyperthyroidism and ophthalmopathy.

The sequences come from peripheral blood mononuclear cells (PBMCs), collected at new diagnosis, from a patient treated with antithyroid drugs. The source is a man aged 18 to 30 with Graves disease.

The chain joins TRBV7-9 to TRBJ1-3, with D tentatively TRBD1 (6 bases). CDR1 SEHNR and CDR2 FQNEAQ come from the germline V gene (reference sequence). The CDR3 has 15 amino acids. The V end was cut by 3 bases, the J end by 3 bases, with 12 bases between. CDR3 sequence reads: CASSLGANIGNTIYF. The CDR3 nucleotides read TGTGCCAGCAGCTTGGGGGCGAACATTGGAAACACCATATATTTT.

Ten or more counts support this clonotype. The chain links TRBV10-3 to TRBJ2-5; 8 nucleotides align to TRBD1. V lost 0 bases, J lost 4 bases, and 1 base stayed unmatched. Germline V gives CDR1 ENHRY, CDR2 SYGVKD. This CDR3 is built from 14 residues. The CDR3 sequence is CAISESTGGETQYF. The CDR3, as DNA: TGTGCCATCAGTGAGTCAACAGGGGGAGAGACCCAGTACTTC.

This clonotype has a handful of counts. The rearrangement uses TRBV20-1 and TRBJ2-1; the D call may be TRBD1 or TRBD2 (5 bases each). This CDR3 region has 15 residues. V lost 3 bases to trimming and J lost 8 bases, with 20 bases between them. In germline, CDR1 is DFQATT, CDR2 SNEGSKA (reference sequence). The CDR3 region is CSARGVAYGSYEQFF. In DNA form, the CDR3 reads TGCAGTGCTAGGGGGGTGGCCTACGGTTCGTATGAGCAGTTCTTC.

There are many counts of this clonotype. This chain connects TRBV10-3 to TRBJ1-3, with unresolved D. Trimming removed 4 bases from V and 8 bases from J, with 18 bases in between. CDR3 length: 15 residues. CDR1 ENHRY and CDR2 SYGVKD come from the germline V gene. CDR3 residues: CAISASGNSIHTIYF. The CDR3 DNA is TGTGCCATCAGTGCCTCCGGGAACAGTATACACACCATATATTTT.

This clonotype has ten or more counts. The V call is TRBV11-2, the J call TRBJ2-3; D possibly corresponds to TRBD1 (5 bases). V was trimmed by 0 bases and J by 2 bases, leaving 15 bases between them. The length of the CDR3 is 17 residues. Germline lookup yields CDR1 SGHAT and CDR2 FQNNGV. The CDR3 loop is CASSLDPGSSPTDTQYF. The CDR3 region has the DNA TGTGCCAGCAGCTTAGATCCAGGGTCTAGTCCCACAGATACGCAGTATTTT.

This chain uses TRBV29-1 with TRBJ1-2; TRBD1 aligns across 11 bases. V gave up 4 bases and J gave up 0 bases; unmatched junction bases: 13. The germline V gene has CDR1 SQVTM and CDR2 ANQGSEA. This CDR3 contains 18 residues. The CDR3 reads CSVGPAKDRGLSNYGYTF. The CDR3 DNA is TGCAGCGTTGGGCCTGCAAAGGACAGGGGGCTATCTAACTATGGCTACACCTTC.

J is TRBJ2-1 and V is TRBV7-8; weak D call: TRBD2 (6 bases). V lost 7 bases, J lost 10 bases, and 26 bases lay in between. CDR1 and CDR2 (germline): SGHVS, FQNEAQ. This CDR3 contains 16 residues. Here the CDR3 reads CASTPRTDYTIKEQFF. CDR3 bases: TGTGCCAGCACCCCGAGGACGGACTACACGATTAAGGAGCAGTTCTTC.

This rearrangement joins TRBV24-1 to TRBJ2-7; D call uncertain. V was pared by 5 bases and J by 2 bases, with 15 bases between. Germline CDR1 reads KGHDR; CDR2 reads SFDVKD. The CDR3 extends over 15 amino acids. CDR3 in DNA: TGTGCCACCAGTGCTGCGGACCGGCCTCCCTACGAGCAGTACTTC. Encoded protein: CATSAADRPPYEQYF.

This clonotype was seen more than once but under ten times. The chain is built from TRBV6-5 and TRBJ2-2; possible D gene TRBD2, 5 bases. The germline V and J ends were trimmed by 0 bases and 7 bases, with 12 bases remaining between them. Germline CDR1 MNHEY, CDR2 SVGAGI. CDR3 length: 15 amino acids. CDR3 sequence: CASSYSPGMVGELFF. CDR3 coding DNA: TGTGCCAGCAGTTACTCTCCGGGAATGGTCGGGGAGCTGTTTTTT.

This chain links TRBV20-1 with TRBJ1-1; a weak D match, TRBD1 (6 bases). V shed 6 bases and J shed 4 bases, with 18 bases lying between them. Germline CDR1 is DFQATT and CDR2 is SNEGSKA (reference sequence). This CDR3 is 14 amino acids long. The CDR3 coding sequence is TGCAGTGCCAAGGGGGGAGGGTCTGCCACTGAAGCTTTCTTT. It specifies CSAKGGGSATEAFF.

There are many counts of this clonotype. The V call is TRBV7-9, the J call TRBJ2-3, with a possible D match to TRBD1 (5 bases). Germline V gene sequence: CDR1 SEHNR, CDR2 FQNEAQ (reference sequence). Deletions cut 4 bases from V and 4 bases from J, with 12 bases between. The CDR3 sequence is 14 residues long. CDR3 loop: CASSSRQPPDTQYF. The CDR3 DNA sequence: TGTGCCAGCAGCTCCAGACAGCCCCCAGATACGCAGTATTTT.

This clonotype was seen ten or more times. The rearrangement links TRBV18 to TRBJ2-7; no firm D call. The CDR3 spans 15 residues. CDR1 is KGHSH, CDR2 LQKENI, per germline. Trimming took 0 bases from V and 0 from J, leaving 9 bases between them. CDR3 in amino acids: CASSPPLASSYEQYF. CDR3 DNA sequence: TGTGCCAGCTCACCACCACTGGCGAGCTCCTACGAGCAGTACTTC.

At least ten counts were recorded for this clonotype. The chain joins TRBV28 to TRBJ2-1, with TRBD2 identical over 8 bases. The CDR3 extends over 15 amino acids. Losses at the gene ends were 5 bases for V and 3 bases for J; bases not matched to a gene: 6. CDR1 is MDHEN and CDR2 is SYDVKM in the germline V gene. CDR3 amino acids: CASSLTTSVYNEQFF. The CDR3 DNA follows: TGTGCCAGCAGTCTAACGACTAGCGTCTACAATGAGCAGTTCTTC.

This clonotype was seen at least ten times. The chain links TRBV5-1 to TRBJ2-3, with D unclear. Trimming removed 0 bases from V and 3 bases from J, with 8 bases in between. CDR3 length equals 14 residues. Germline loops: CDR1 SGHRS, CDR2 YFSETQ. The CDR3 DNA follows: TGCGCCAGCAGCTTGGATCCCCAGACAGATACGCAGTATTTT. It translates to CASSLDPQTDTQYF.

The genes are TRBV7-3 and TRBJ2-3, with no clear D. The CDR3 consists of 16 residues. Germline V CDR1 and CDR2: SGHTA, FQGTGA. V was pared by 5 bases and J by 2 bases, with 17 bases between. Here the CDR3 reads CASSRGDAVTTDTQYF. The CDR3 nucleotides read TGTGCCAGCAGCCGCGGTGACGCGGTAACCACAGATACGCAGTATTTT.

Ten or more counts support this clonotype. V usage is TRBV9 and J usage is TRBJ1-1; perhaps TRBD1 as D (5 bases). Looked up from germline, CDR1 is SGDLS and CDR2 is YYNGEE. This CDR3 comprises 15 residues. V lost 4 bases and J 5 bases, leaving 18 bases between the germline ends. CDR3 sequence (DNA): TGTGCCAGCAGCTCCATCTTCGGGGGAGGGACTGAAGCTTTCTTT. Its protein is CASSSIFGGGTEAFF.

J is TRBJ2-2 and V is TRBV5-1, with no clear D. V dropped 1 base and J dropped 7 bases, with 8 bases sitting between them. CDR3 length: 13 residues. The germline V gene has CDR1 SGHRS and CDR2 YFSETQ. The CDR3 sequence: CASSLMVNGELFF. The CDR3 bases are TGCGCCAGCAGCTTGATGGTCAACGGGGAGCTGTTTTTT.

Worth noting for this clonotype: A much larger clone differs from this one at a single base, so this may be a read error. The V gene is TRBV11-1, the J gene TRBJ2-7; TRBD2 matches 8 bases. Germline trimming cut 1 base from V and 7 bases from J; bases unmatched to any gene: 9. This CDR3 comprises 15 residues. CDR1 is SGHAT and CDR2 is FQDESV in the germline V gene (reference sequence). CDR3 loop: CASSLGTSTYNEQYF. The CDR3 DNA reads as TGTGCCAGCAGCTTAGGGACTAGCACCTACAATGAGCAGTACTTC.

This clonotype has a count of ten or more. The gene calls are TRBV3-1 and TRBJ2-1; 11 bases map to TRBD2. The CDR3 is 14 amino acids. In germline, CDR1 is LGHDT, CDR2 YNNKEL (reference sequence). V dropped 3 bases and J dropped 7; count of bases not matched to a gene: 2. The CDR3 DNA is TGTGCCAGCAGCCACCTAGCGGGGGGAAATGAGCAGTTCTTC. Amino acids: CASSHLAGGNEQFF.

This clonotype was picked up many times. The V call is TRBV6-5, the J call TRBJ2-3; D might be TRBD1 (6 bases). Per the germline V gene, CDR1 is MNHEY and CDR2 is SVGAGI. V was shortened by 4 bases and J by 2 bases, with 16 bases between the two germline ends. CDR3 length: 16 amino acids. The CDR3 DNA reads as TGTGCCAGCAGTTTTCGGACAGCGGCTGCCACAGATACGCAGTATTTT. Encoded protein: CASSFRTAAATDTQYF.

In its sample, this clonotype was seen many times. J is TRBJ2-1 and V is TRBV2; TRBD1 is a possible D gene (7 bases). The tail of the sequence fits TRBJ2-5 better, so the J call may be wrong. CDR3 length equals 14 residues. The germline CDR1 and CDR2 sequences are SNHLY and FYNNEI. The CDR3 here is CASSPGGSEETQYF. Here the CDR3 DNA reads TGTGCCAGCAGTCCAGGGGGGTCGGAAGAGACCCAGTACTTC.

A remark on this clonotype: A clone one base away is much larger, so this may be a read error. The V gene is TRBV12-3 or TRBV12-4, the J gene TRBJ2-3; a possible D gene is TRBD1 (5 bases). The DNA end is more similar to TRBJ1-5, so the J call may be wrong. The CDR3 extends over 15 amino acids. CDR3 in DNA: TGTGCCAGCACCAGCCCGGACAAACGGAAAGATACGCAGCATTTT. It yields the protein CASTSPDKRKDTQHF.

The V call is TRBV2, the J call TRBJ2-7, with 9 bases fitting TRBD1. CDR1 SNHLY and CDR2 FYNNEI come from the germline V gene. The V gene end was trimmed by 4 bases and the J gene end by 6 bases; junction bases not matched to a gene: 10. The CDR3 is 15 amino acids. For the CDR3, the DNA is TGTGCCAGCAGTGCCGGGACAGGGCTCCTCATCGAGCAGTACTTC. It encodes CASSAGTGLLIEQYF.